Below are 20 T cell receptor beta chains sequenced from a single sample in a study of T cells after yellow fever vaccination. TCRdb analysed the 5' RACE reads with MiXCR anew, one entry per CDR3 protein. The table records about 130,000 distinct CDR3 sequences, 7.5% to 10% of them present only once. The input for sequencing was CD8+ T cells sorted from PBMCs, taken on the day of the yellow fever booster vaccination. The receptors were sampled from a young man who received the YFV17D yellow fever vaccine.

This clonotype came up a few times. V usage is TRBV7-8 and J usage is TRBJ1-5; tentative D call: TRBD1 (6 bases). The CDR3 length is 14 residues. The germline V gene has CDR1 SGHVS and CDR2 FQNEAQ. V lost 4 bases to trimming and J lost 4 bases, with 11 bases between them. The CDR3 sequence is CASSSTGQNQPQHF. The DNA of the CDR3 is TGTGCCAGCAGCTCTACAGGACAGAATCAGCCCCAGCATTTT. Together with reference TRBV7-8 and TRBJ1-5, the CDR3 gives the full variable domain: GAGVSQSPRYKVAKRGQDVALRCDPISGHVSLFWYQQALGQGPEFLTYFQNEAQLDKSGLPSDRFFAERPEGSVSTLKIQRTQQEDSAVYLCASSSTGQNQPQHFGDGTRLSIL.

This clonotype has a handful of counts. The CDR3 protein is CASSSLGQAQPQHF. CDR3 sequence (DNA): TGTGCCAGCAGTTCTCTGGGACAGGCCCAGCCCCAGCATTTT. This chain joins TRBV27 and TRBJ1-5; 8 nucleotides agree with TRBD1. The germline V gene has CDR1 MNHEY and CDR2 SMNVEV (reference sequence). This CDR3 spans 14 amino acids. Germline trimming cut 4 bases from V and 7 bases from J; bases unmatched to any gene: 6.

This clonotype has a count of ten or more. The chain combines TRBV20-1 with TRBJ2-7; 7 bases are shared with TRBD2. V dropped 2 bases and J dropped 3; count of bases not matched to a gene: 7. The CDR3 consists of 14 residues. Germline CDR1 reads DFQATT; CDR2 reads SNEGSKA (reference sequence). The CDR3 is CSARMAERDYEQYV. The CDR3 DNA reads TGCAGTGCTAGAATGGCGGAGCGGGACTACGAGCAGTACGTC.

This clonotype occurred many times. The chain is built from TRBV7-9 and TRBJ1-1; no firm D call. Deletions cut 8 bases from V and 1 base from J, with 2 bases between. The germline CDR1 and CDR2 sequences are SEHNR and FQNEAQ (reference sequence). CDR3 length: 10 amino acids. CDR3 protein: CASGNTEAFF. In DNA form, the CDR3 reads TGTGCCAGCGGGAACACTGAAGCTTTCTTT.

This clonotype was observed a handful of times. The chain uses TRBV5-1 and TRBJ2-2; D uncertain. Germline V gene data show CDR1 as SGHRS and CDR2 as YFSETQ. The CDR3 runs 15 residues. With 4 bases removed from V and 2 bases from J, the gap between germline ends came to 12 bases. The CDR3 DNA follows: TGCGCCAGCAGCCCTAGGACGGACAACACCGGGGAGCTGTTTTTT. It specifies CASSPRTDNTGELFF.

This clonotype was detected many times. V gene TRBV7-8 combines with J gene TRBJ1-6; maybe TRBD1 (6 bases). Germline V lookup: CDR1 SGHVS, CDR2 FQNEAQ. This CDR3 spans 15 amino acids. V dropped 7 bases and J dropped 5 bases, with 15 bases sitting between them. DNA for the CDR3: TGTGCCAGCACCGGAGGGACACCAGATAATTCACCCCTCCACTTT. Translation: CASTGGTPDNSPLHF. Drawing the rest from reference TRBV7-8 and TRBJ1-6, the complete variable domain is GAGVSQSPRYKVAKRGQDVALRCDPISGHVSLFWYQQALGQGPEFLTYFQNEAQLDKSGLPSDRFFAERPEGSVSTLKIQRTQQEDSAVYLCASTGGTPDNSPLHFGNGTRLTVT.

This chain connects TRBV24-1 to TRBJ2-1; D assignment may be TRBD1 or TRBD2 (5 bases each). The CDR3 runs 13 residues. Trimming took off 0 bases at V and 13 bases at J, with 12 bases between the two ends. Looked up from germline, CDR1 is KGHDR and CDR2 is SFDVKD. CDR3 nucleotides: TGTGCCACCAGTGATTTGACGGGGCTTGGACAGTTCTTC. Amino acids: CATSDLTGLGQFF.

Details on this clonotype: A much larger clone sits a single nucleotide away, making a read error possible. The chain employs TRBV7-9 and TRBJ2-7; D remains unclear. In germline, CDR1 is SEHNR, CDR2 FQNEAQ (reference sequence). The CDR3 extends over 12 amino acids. The V end lost 1 base, the J end lost 3 bases, and 4 bases lay between the germline ends. CDR3: CASSLDYYEQYF. The CDR3 DNA is TGTGCCAGCAGCTTAGACTACTACGAGCAGTACTTC.

The chain uses TRBV4-3 and TRBJ2-2; possibly TRBD2 for D (5 bases). The V end lost 4 bases, the J end lost 7 bases, and 25 bases lay between the germline ends. The CDR3 extends over 18 amino acids. CDR1 is LGHNA and CDR2 is YSLEER in the germline V gene. Here the CDR3 reads CASSPEDEGLGFVGELFF. CDR3 sequence (DNA): TGCGCCAGCAGCCCCGAGGACGAGGGTCTTGGGTTTGTCGGGGAGCTGTTTTTT.

V gene TRBV6-6 combines with J gene TRBJ1-3; D is uncertain. The germline V and J ends were trimmed by 7 bases and 4 bases, with 11 bases remaining between them. This CDR3 comprises 13 residues. Germline CDR1 and CDR2: MNHNY and SVGAGI (reference sequence). CDR3 residues: CASTLREGNTIYF. CDR3 DNA sequence: TGTGCCAGCACTCTCCGGGAAGGAAACACCATATATTTT.

The rearrangement uses TRBV4-3 and TRBJ2-7; no definite D call. CDR1 and CDR2 (germline): LGHNA, YSLEER. The length of the CDR3 is 15 residues. V was cut by 0 bases and J by 2 bases, with 11 bases left in between. CDR3 sequence reads: CASSQDGTSTYEQYF. CDR3 sequence (DNA): TGCGCCAGCAGCCAAGATGGAACCTCCACCTACGAGCAGTACTTC.

There are a few counts of this clonotype. The chain is built from TRBV6-6 and TRBJ2-7; D is ambiguous. The CDR3 contains 10 residues. The germline CDR1 and CDR2 sequences are MNHNY and SVGAGI (reference sequence). Trimming removed 6 bases at V and 7 bases at J, with 7 bases between. Here the CDR3 DNA reads TGTGCCAGCAGCCAGGAGGAGCAGTACGTC. It specifies CASSQEEQYV.

This clonotype was seen at least ten times. The chain carries TRBV12-3 or TRBV12-4 and TRBJ2-7, with D perhaps being TRBD1 or TRBD2 (5 bases each). Trimming took 6 bases from V and 2 from J, leaving 14 bases between them. This CDR3 is built from 14 residues. CDR3 sequence: CASSPTGTPYEQYV. The CDR3 region has the DNA TGTGCCAGCAGCCCGACCGGGACCCCCTACGAGCAGTACGTC.

The rearrangement uses TRBV6-5 and TRBJ2-1; D is uncertain. CDR1 and CDR2 from the germline V gene are MNHEY and SVGAGI. This CDR3 region has 17 residues. The V end lost 0 bases, the J end lost 3 bases, and 15 bases lay between the germline ends. The CDR3 DNA reads as TGTGCCAGCAGTTACTCATTTACGAGTTGGGGCTACAATGAGCAGTTCTTC. It yields the protein CASSYSFTSWGYNEQFF.

This clonotype was counted between two and nine times. The J gene is TRBJ2-7, the V gene TRBV4-3; 8 positions match TRBD1. J gave up 2 bases and V 3 bases, and 6 bases lay outside the gene matches. CDR3 length equals 15 residues. Looked up from germline, CDR1 is LGHNA and CDR2 is YSLEER. The CDR3 nucleotides read TGCGCCAGCAGCCATAACAGGGGGAGTACCTACGAGCAGTACGTC. Translating gives CASSHNRGSTYEQYV.

V and J are TRBV4-1 and TRBJ2-3, with D perhaps matching TRBD2 (5 bases). There are 18 residues in the CDR3. The germline CDR1 and CDR2 sequences are MGHRA and YSYEKL. The V and J ends lost 10 bases and 0 bases respectively, with 26 bases between them. The CDR3 DNA is TGCGCCAACAGTTTGATGGCGGGTGAAGCCCTTAGCACAGATACGCAGTATTTT. It encodes CANSLMAGEALSTDTQYF.

This clonotype occurred many times. The chain couples TRBV12-3 or TRBV12-4 to TRBJ2-7, with TRBD2 matching over 7 bases. The CDR3 length is 13 residues. Trimming removed 4 bases from V and 1 base from J; junction bases left unmatched: 1. The DNA for the CDR3 is TGTGCCAGCAGTTCTAGCGGTTCCTACGAGCAGTACTTC. It is translated as CASSSSGSYEQYF.

This clonotype was counted only a few times. The rearrangement links TRBV15 to TRBJ2-3, with 10 positions matching TRBD2. Germline V CDR1 and CDR2: LNHNV, YYDKDF (reference sequence). J lost 6 bases, V lost 0 bases, and 15 bases had no gene match. This CDR3 is built from 19 residues. CDR3 residues: CATSRDPLPSGGEEDTQYF. CDR3 bases: TGTGCCACCAGCAGAGATCCCCTGCCTAGCGGGGGCGAGGAGGATACGCAGTATTTT. Looking up the rest from reference TRBV15 and TRBJ2-3 gives the full variable domain: DAMVIQNPRYQVTQFGKPVTLSCSQTLNHNVMYWYQQKSSQAPKLLFHYYDKDFNNEADTPDNFQSRRPNTSFCFLDIRSPGLGDTAMYLCATSRDPLPSGGEEDTQYFGPGTRLTVL.

The rearrangement joins TRBV5-6 to TRBJ1-5; 7 bases match TRBD1. The CDR3 is 15 residues long. V gave up 4 bases and J gave up 3 bases; unmatched junction bases: 7. CDR1 and CDR2 from the germline V gene are SGHDT and YYEEEE. Written as DNA, the CDR3 is TGTGCCAGCAGCAGAATACAGGGGAACAATCAGCCCCAGCATTTT. Its translation is CASSRIQGNNQPQHF.

This clonotype has just a few counts. This chain uses TRBV19 with TRBJ1-6, with D possibly TRBD1 on 6 matching bases. The V end lost 10 bases, the J end lost 10 bases, and 17 bases lay between the germline ends. The CDR3 length is 13 residues. CDR1 LNHDA and CDR2 SQIVND come from the germline V gene (reference sequence). The DNA of the CDR3 is TGTGCCACCCGCGGGGGCCTAGACTCACCCCTCCACTTT. Its translation is CATRGGLDSPLHF. The entire variable domain, with the rest obtained from reference TRBV19 and TRBJ1-6, is as follows: DGGITQSPKYLFRKEGQNVTLSCEQNLNHDAMYWYRQDPGQGLRLIYYSQIVNDFQKGDIAEGYSVSREKKESFPLTVTSAQKNPTAFYLCATRGGLDSPLHFGNGTRLTVT.